One sample yielded the 13 T cell receptor beta chains listed below, sequenced in a study of CD8 T cells in Susac syndrome. The authors reverse transcribed roughly 0.5 to 1 ug RNA with random hexamers. TCRdb used MiXCR to reprocess the immunoSEQ multiplex PCR reads, holding one entry per CDR3 protein. The data contain tens of thousands of distinct CDR3 sequences, approximately 96% of them singletons. The sequenced sample consisted of CD8+ T cells from PBMCs. These receptors were taken from a human donor with Susac syndrome.

V and J are TRBV6-5 and TRBJ2-7; TRBD1 agrees at 10 bases. The CDR3 runs to 15 residues. Germline lookup yields CDR1 MNHEY and CDR2 SVGAGI. J was trimmed by 7 bases and V by 2 bases; bases with no gene match: 8. CDR3 sequence: CASSYTRDRGGEQYF. CDR3 bases: TGTGCCAGCAGTTACACCCGGGACAGGGGAGGGGAGCAGTACTTC.

V and J are TRBV20-1 and TRBJ2-7; no firm D call. Trimming pared 5 bases from V and 4 bases from J, leaving 15 bases between. CDR3 length: 13 residues. In germline, CDR1 is DFQATT, CDR2 SNEGSKA (reference sequence). The CDR3 sequence is CSAPRKKGYEQYF. The CDR3 DNA sequence: TGCAGTGCTCCCCGAAAGAAAGGGTACGAGCAGTACTTC.

This chain uses TRBV9 with TRBJ1-1; D not resolved. Trimming took 0 bases from V and 1 from J, leaving 4 bases between them. Germline lookup yields CDR1 SGDLS and CDR2 YYNGEE. This CDR3 spans 13 amino acids. The CDR3 nucleotides are TGTGCCAGCAGCGTAGGGAAGAACACTGAAGCTTTCTTT. Translated: CASSVGKNTEAFF.

The chain is built from TRBV30 and TRBJ2-3, with TRBD2 matching 8 bases. Per germline, CDR1 GTSNPN and CDR2 SVGIG (reference sequence). The trim removed 0 bases at V and 6 bases at J, leaving 11 bases unmatched. The CDR3 covers 16 residues. DNA for the CDR3: TGTGCCTGGAGTGTACTCGGGAGGGGCCCGAAGGATACGCAGTATTTT. It translates to CAWSVLGRGPKDTQYF.

CDR3 DNA: TGTGCCAGCAGTACCTATAGCAATCAGCCCCAGCATTTT. Translating gives CASSTYSNQPQHF. This chain joins TRBV27 and TRBJ1-5; D gene ambiguous. The length of the CDR3 is 13 residues. Germline assignment: CDR1 MNHEY and CDR2 SMNVEV (reference sequence). With 5 bases removed from V and 0 bases from J, the gap between germline ends came to 5 bases.

For the CDR3, the DNA is TGTGCCAGCAGCCGCGCAGGGGGCGCCCCTTGGTATTTT. Amino acids: CASSRAGGAPWYF. The chain couples TRBV7-2 to TRBJ2-3, with 8 bases that match TRBD1. The CDR3 has 13 residues. Germline V gives CDR1 SGHTA, CDR2 FQGNSA. The ends lost 5 bases at V and 14 bases at J; junction bases unmatched: 12. The entire variable domain, with the rest obtained from reference TRBV7-2 and TRBJ2-3, is as follows: GAGVSQSPSNKVTEKGKDVELRCDPISGHTALYWYRQSLGQGLEFLIYFQGNSAPDKSGLPSDRFSAERTGGSVSTLTIQRTQQEDSAVYLCASSRAGGAPWYFGPGTRLTVL.

The chain couples TRBV29-1 to TRBJ2-5; TRBD1 matches at 7 bases. CDR1 and CDR2 (germline): SQVTM, ANQGSEA. This CDR3 contains 16 residues. The V and J ends lost 1 base and 5 bases, in that order; junction bases with no gene match: 13. The CDR3 here is CSVEAWAQGPGETQYF. The CDR3, as DNA: TGCAGCGTTGAAGCATGGGCACAGGGGCCTGGGGAGACCCAGTACTTC.

This CDR3 is CASSSPFGGTGYGYTF. For the CDR3, the DNA is TGTGCCAGCAGCTCCCCCTTTGGCGGGACAGGCTATGGCTACACCTTC. J is TRBJ1-2 and V is TRBV5-4; TRBD1 matches at 8 bases. The germline gives CDR1 SGHNT, CDR2 YYREEE (reference sequence). Trimming at V came to 3 bases and at J to 4 bases, leaving 11 bases not matched to a gene. This CDR3 has 16 amino acids.

The genes are TRBV20-1 and TRBJ1-1; D not certain. The V and J ends lost 6 bases and 5 bases respectively, with 13 bases between them. CDR1 DFQATT and CDR2 SNEGSKA come from the germline V gene (reference sequence). CDR3 length: 12 residues. This chain's CDR3 is CSAPTERTEAFF. The CDR3 nucleotides are TGCAGTGCCCCGACGGAAAGGACTGAAGCTTTCTTT.

The chain recombines TRBV29-1 with TRBJ2-7; D possibly corresponds to TRBD1 (5 bases). V was shortened by 4 bases and J by 4 bases, with 11 bases between the two germline ends. Germline V lookup: CDR1 SQVTM, CDR2 ANQGSEA. This CDR3 has 12 amino acids. The CDR3 DNA reads TGCAGCGTTGTTTTCAGGGCTTACGAGCAGTACTTC. As protein: CSVVFRAYEQYF.

V is TRBV27 and J is TRBJ1-6, with D possibly matching TRBD1 (5 bases). With 0 bases removed from V and 8 bases from J, the gap between germline ends came to 11 bases. This CDR3 is 15 amino acids long. CDR1 is MNHEY, CDR2 SMNVEV, per germline (reference sequence). The CDR3: CASSLSTATYSPLHF. CDR3 coding DNA: TGTGCCAGCAGTTTATCGACAGCTACCTATTCACCCCTCCACTTT.

The genes are TRBV27 and TRBJ1-2; 10 bases line up with TRBD1. Trimming cost V 8 bases and J 4 bases; bases outside gene matches: 10. Germline V gene sequence: CDR1 MNHEY, CDR2 SMNVEV (reference sequence). CDR3 length: 15 amino acids. The CDR3 spells CASRGQGQRTYGYTF. CDR3 nucleotide sequence: TGTGCCAGCCGGGGACAGGGGCAGCGTACCTATGGCTACACCTTC.

This rearrangement joins TRBV27 to TRBJ1-5, with D unresolved. The CDR3 spans 13 residues. V shed 8 bases and J shed 2 bases, with 10 bases lying between them. Germline CDR1 reads MNHEY; CDR2 reads SMNVEV (reference sequence). The CDR3 spells CASGRGGNQPQHF. CDR3 in DNA: TGTGCCAGCGGGCGGGGAGGCAATCAGCCCCAGCATTTT.